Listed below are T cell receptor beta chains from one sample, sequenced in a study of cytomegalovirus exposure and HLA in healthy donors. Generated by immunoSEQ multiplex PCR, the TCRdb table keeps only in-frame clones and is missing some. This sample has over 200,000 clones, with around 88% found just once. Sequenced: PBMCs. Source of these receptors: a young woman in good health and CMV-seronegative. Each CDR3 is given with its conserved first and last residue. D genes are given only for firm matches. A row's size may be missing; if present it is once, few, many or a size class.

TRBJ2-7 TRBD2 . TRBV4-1 CASSQVWLAGGFYEQYF TGCGCCAGCAGCCAAGTGTGGCTAGCGGGAGGGTTCTACGAGCAGTACTTC
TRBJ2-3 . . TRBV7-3 CASSRGSTDTQYF TGTGCCAGCAGCAGGGGTAGCACAGATACGCAGTATTTT
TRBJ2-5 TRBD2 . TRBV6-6 CASSYFSASGETQYF TGTGCCAGCAGTTACTTCTCTGCTAGCGGTGAGACCCAGTACTTC
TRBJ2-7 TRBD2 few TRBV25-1 CASSELLAGAYEQYF TGTGCCAGCAGTGAACTCCTAGCGGGGGCCTACGAGCAGTACTTC
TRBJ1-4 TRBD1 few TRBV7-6 CASSLGSGQSDEKLFF TGTGCCAGCAGCTTAGGATCGGGACAGTCGGATGAAAAACTGTTTTTT
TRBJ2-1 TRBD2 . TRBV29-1 CSVGGTSQRSYNEQFF TGCAGCGTCGGGGGGACTAGCCAACGTTCCTACAATGAGCAGTTCTTC
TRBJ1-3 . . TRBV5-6 CASSLTGGNTIYF TGTGCCAGCAGCCTGACCGGGGGAAACACCATATATTTT
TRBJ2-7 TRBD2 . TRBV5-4 CASSPGLAGAYEQYF TGTGCCAGCAGCCCTGGACTAGCGGGAGCCTACGAGCAGTACTTC
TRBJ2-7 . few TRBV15 CATSRDKLAGQYF TGTGCCACCAGCAGAGATAAACTTGCGGGGCAGTACTTC
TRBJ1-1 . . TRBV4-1 CASSQNRDNTEAFF TGCGCCAGCAGCCAAAACAGGGATAACACTGAAGCTTTCTTT
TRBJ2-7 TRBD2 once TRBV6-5 CASTTSGAIYEQYF TGTGCCAGCACGACTAGCGGGGCGATCTACGAGCAGTACTTC
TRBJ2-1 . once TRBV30 CAWSGPGDEQFF TGTGCCTGGAGTGGCCCCGGGGATGAGCAGTTCTTC
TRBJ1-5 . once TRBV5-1 CASSLDSGSNQPQHF TGCGCCAGCAGCTTGGACAGCGGGAGCAATCAGCCCCAGCATTTT
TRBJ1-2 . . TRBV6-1 CASSGTGVPNYGYTF TGTGCCAGCAGTGGCACAGGAGTCCCTAACTATGGCTACACCTTC
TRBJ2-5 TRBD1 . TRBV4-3 CASSQERTGETQYF TGCGCCAGCAGCCAAGAGCGGACAGGAGAGACCCAGTACTTC
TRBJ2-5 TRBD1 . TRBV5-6 CASSLGTGGYQETQYF TGTGCCAGCAGCTTGGGAACAGGGGGGTACCAAGAGACCCAGTACTTC
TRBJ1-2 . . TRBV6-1 CASSEERRPSSYGYTF TGTGCCAGCAGTGAAGAGAGGCGCCCCAGTTCCTATGGCTACACCTTC
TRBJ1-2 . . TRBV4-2 CASTRLLRGKGYGYTF TGTGCCAGCACTAGATTATTAAGGGGAAAGGGGTATGGCTACACCTTC
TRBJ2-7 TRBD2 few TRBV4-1 CASSQMGLPPSEQYF TGCGCCAGCAGCCAAATGGGACTACCCCCCTCCGAGCAGTACTTC
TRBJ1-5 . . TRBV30 CAWSRENSNQPQHF TGTGCCTGGAGTCGGGAGAATAGCAATCAGCCCCAGCATTTT
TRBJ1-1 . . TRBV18 CASSEEVETEAFF TGTGCCAGCTCAGAGGAGGTAGAGACTGAAGCTTTCTTT
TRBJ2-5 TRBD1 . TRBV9 CASSAGTAEETQYF TGTGCCAGCAGCGCCGGGACAGCAGAAGAGACCCAGTACTTC
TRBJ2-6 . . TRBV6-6 CASSPAQFSGANVLTF TGTGCCAGCAGCCCCGCCCAGTTCTCTGGGGCCAACGTCCTGACTTTC
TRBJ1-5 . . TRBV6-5 CASSYGRESQPQHF TGTGCCAGCAGTTACGGGCGGGAGAGTCAGCCCCAGCATTTT
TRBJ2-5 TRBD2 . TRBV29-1 CSQTGGGETQYF TGCAGCCAGACGGGGGGGGGAGAGACCCAGTACTTC
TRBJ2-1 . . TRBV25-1 CASTGLHSSYNEQFF TGTGCCAGCACAGGGCTTCATAGCTCCTACAATGAGCAGTTCTTC
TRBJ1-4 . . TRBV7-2 CASSLEGAGDEKLFF TGTGCCAGCAGCTTAGAAGGAGCAGGGGATGAAAAACTGTTTTTT
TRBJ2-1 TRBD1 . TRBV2 CASRQTGGSYNEQFF TGTGCCAGCAGGCAGACAGGGGGCTCCTACAATGAGCAGTTCTTC
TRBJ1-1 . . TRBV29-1 CSVGEGNTEAFF TGCAGCGTTGGGGAGGGGAACACTGAAGCTTTCTTT
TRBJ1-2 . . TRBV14 CASSQNLAGLYGYTF TGTGCCAGCAGCCAAAATTTAGCAGGACTATATGGCTACACCTTC
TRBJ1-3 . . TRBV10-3 CAISDRARGRTGNTIYF TGTGCCATCAGTGACCGGGCCAGGGGCAGAACTGGAAACACCATATATTTT
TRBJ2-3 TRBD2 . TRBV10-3 CAISEGLAEGTDTQYF TGTGCCATCAGTGAGGGACTAGCGGAAGGCACAGATACGCAGTATTTT
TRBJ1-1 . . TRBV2 CAGHRDGTEAFF TGTGCCGGACACAGGGACGGCACTGAAGCTTTCTTT
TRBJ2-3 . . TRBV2 CASSVRDSLIRQYF TGTGCCAGCAGTGTGCGGGACAGCCTCATCCGCCAGTATTTT
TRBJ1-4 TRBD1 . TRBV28 CACEKTGGPRGKLFF TGTGCCTGCGAGAAGACAGGGGGCCCGAGGGGAAAACTGTTTTTT
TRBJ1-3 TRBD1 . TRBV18 CASSPGTGGSGNTIYF TGTGCCAGCTCACCTGGGACAGGGGGCTCTGGAAACACCATATATTTT
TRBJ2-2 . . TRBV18 CASSPRTANTGELFF TGTGCCAGCTCACCACGGACAGCAAACACCGGGGAGCTGTTTTTT
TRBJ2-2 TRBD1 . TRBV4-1 CASSERQGNTGELFF TGCGCCAGCAGCGAAAGACAGGGAAACACCGGGGAGCTGTTTTTT
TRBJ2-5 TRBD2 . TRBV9 CASSLAGVSETQYF TGTGCCAGCAGTCTAGCGGGAGTATCGGAGACCCAGTACTTC
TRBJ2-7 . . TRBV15 CATSRTGMSIPYEQYF TGTGCCACCAGCAGAACAGGGATGTCTATCCCCTACGAGCAGTACTTC
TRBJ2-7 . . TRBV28 CASSSYIGVAYEQYF TGTGCCAGCAGTTCCTATATAGGGGTCGCCTACGAGCAGTACTTC
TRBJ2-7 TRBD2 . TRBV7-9 CASSWGGGAYEQYF TGTGCCAGCAGCTGGGGGGGTGGGGCCTACGAGCAGTACTTC
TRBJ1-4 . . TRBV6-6 CASSYFVTGTQELFF TGTGCCAGCAGTTACTTCGTGACGGGGACACAGGAACTGTTTTTT
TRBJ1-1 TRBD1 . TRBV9 CASSVALGEGQGRDTEAFF TGTGCCAGCAGCGTAGCTCTAGGGGAGGGACAGGGGCGTGACACTGAAGCTTTCTTT
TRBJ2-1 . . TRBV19 CASRQKPNEQFF TGTGCCAGTAGACAAAAACCCAATGAGCAGTTCTTC
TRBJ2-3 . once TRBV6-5 CASSYWQSTDTQYF TGTGCCAGCAGTTACTGGCAAAGCACAGATACGCAGTATTTT
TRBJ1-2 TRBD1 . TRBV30 CAWTGGAGYTF TGTGCCTGGACAGGGGGCGCGGGCTACACCTTC
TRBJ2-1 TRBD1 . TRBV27 CASSPDRATYNEQFF TGTGCCAGCAGTCCGGACAGGGCCACCTACAATGAGCAGTTCTTC
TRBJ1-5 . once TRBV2 CASNEFSGNQPQHF TGTGCCAGCAATGAGTTCAGCGGCAATCAGCCCCAGCATTTT
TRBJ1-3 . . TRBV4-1 CASSQAGGNTIYF TGCGCCAGCAGCCAAGCCGGTGGAAACACCATATATTTT
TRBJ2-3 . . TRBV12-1 CASSLKTYPLGTDTQYF TGTGCCAGCAGCTTGAAGACTTATCCTCTTGGCACAGATACGCAGTATTTT
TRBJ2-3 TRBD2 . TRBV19 CASSILSSGSVDTQYF TGTGCCAGTAGTATTCTGTCTAGCGGGAGTGTAGATACGCAGTATTTT
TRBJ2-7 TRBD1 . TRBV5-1 CASSPDQGAFLSHEQYF TGCGCCAGCAGCCCCGACCAGGGGGCGTTTTTGTCCCACGAGCAGTACTTC
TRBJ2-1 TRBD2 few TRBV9 CASSETSGSDEQFF TGTGCCAGCAGCGAGACTAGCGGGAGCGATGAGCAGTTCTTC